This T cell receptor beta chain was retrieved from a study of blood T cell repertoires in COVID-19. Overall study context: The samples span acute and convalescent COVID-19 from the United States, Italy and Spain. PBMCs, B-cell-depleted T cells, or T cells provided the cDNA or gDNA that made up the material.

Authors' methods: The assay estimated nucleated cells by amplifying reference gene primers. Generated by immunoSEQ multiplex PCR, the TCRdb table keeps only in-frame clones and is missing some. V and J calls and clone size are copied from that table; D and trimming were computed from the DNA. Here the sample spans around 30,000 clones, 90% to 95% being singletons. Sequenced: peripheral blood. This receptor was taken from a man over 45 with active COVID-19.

The CDR3 reads CASSLAASGSYGELFF. The CDR3 DNA reads TGCGCCAGCAGCTTGGCCGCTAGCGGGAGCTACGGGGAGCTGTTTTTT. The chain couples TRBV5-1 to TRBJ2-2, with 10 bases aligning to TRBD2. The CDR3 runs 16 residues. Germline-derived CDR1 and CDR2 are SGHRS and YFSETQ. The ends lost 0 bases at V and 7 bases at J; junction bases unmatched: 6.